The next 16 T cell receptor beta chains were all read from a single sample in a study of T cell repertoires in cytomegalovirus infection. The antigens these receptors bind are not known. MiXCR, run by TCRdb on the reads, gives a single entry per CDR3 protein. There are around 310,000 distinct CDR3 sequences in the sample; about 27% occur only once, and over 15% lies in the top ten. This material consisted of cultured PBMCs, taken from culture after CMV antigen stimulation. Receptors originate from a human donor in good health (CMV status not recorded). Some clones in this sample may be carry-over from other donors' samples.

This clonotype was seen a few times. V and J are TRBV7-9 and TRBJ1-4; the match to TRBD1 covers 9 bases. The germline V gene has CDR1 SEHNR and CDR2 FQNEAQ (reference sequence). This CDR3 comprises 14 residues. Trimming cost V 5 bases and J 6 bases; bases outside gene matches: 4. CDR3 region: CASSTWDRDEKLFF. The CDR3 DNA sequence: TGTGCCAGCAGCACCTGGGACAGGGATGAAAAACTGTTTTTT.

In its sample, this clonotype was seen many times. The J gene is TRBJ1-1, the V gene TRBV7-2; TRBD1 matches 9 bases. This CDR3 comprises 18 residues. Looked up from germline, CDR1 is SGHTA and CDR2 is FQGNSA. V shed 7 bases, J shed 3 bases, and the junction held 18 bases outside the gene matches. The CDR3 spells CASNTRGYGTGRDTEAFF. The CDR3 coding sequence is TGTGCCAGCAACACAAGGGGATACGGGACAGGGAGGGACACTGAAGCTTTCTTT.

This clonotype was detected a few times. The V gene is TRBV28, the J gene TRBJ1-4; D is ambiguous. Trimming removed 5 bases from V and 0 bases from J, with 19 bases in between. The CDR3 covers 18 residues. The germline gives CDR1 MDHEN, CDR2 SYDVKM. The CDR3 DNA reads TGTGCCAGCAGTCACAGTGGACGACGGGCGGCAACTAATGAAAAACTGTTTTTT. This translates into CASSHSGRRAATNEKLFF.

The chain links TRBV2 to TRBJ1-3, with D uncertain. The germline V gene has CDR1 SNHLY and CDR2 FYNNEI. V lost 4 bases, J lost 0 bases, and 10 bases lay in between. The CDR3 is 15 amino acids. CDR3 region: CASSVTSSSGNTIYF. The DNA for the CDR3 is TGTGCCAGCAGTGTAACGAGCAGCTCTGGAAACACCATATATTTT.

This chain connects TRBV7-9 to TRBJ2-3, with 8 bases identical to TRBD2. The CDR3 covers 14 residues. V gave up 5 bases and J gave up 1 base; unmatched junction bases: 2. From germline, CDR1 is SEHNR and CDR2 FQNEAQ (reference sequence). The CDR3 spells CASSETSGTDTQYF. The CDR3 DNA reads TGTGCCAGCAGCGAGACTAGCGGCACAGATACGCAGTATTTT. Based on the CDR3 plus reference TRBV7-9 and TRBJ2-3, the full variable domain is DTGVSQNPRHKITKRGQNVTFRCDPISEHNRLYWYRQTLGQGPEFLTYFQNEAQLEKSRLLSDRFSAERPKGSFSTLEIQRTEQGDSAMYLCASSETSGTDTQYFGPGTRLTVL.

J is TRBJ2-7 and V is TRBV4-2; 8 bases agree with TRBD1. V trimming: 0 bases; J trimming: 5 bases; junction bases outside the gene matches: 3. The CDR3 runs 14 residues. CDR1 and CDR2 (germline): LGHNA, YNFKEQ. The CDR3 spells CASSQESTGDEQYF. In nucleotides, the CDR3 is TGTGCCAGCAGCCAAGAATCGACAGGGGACGAGCAGTACTTC.

A single count supports this clonotype. V gene TRBV19 combines with J gene TRBJ1-5, with TRBD1 matching 10 bases. The CDR3 length is 17 residues. Germline CDR1 is LNHDA and CDR2 is SQIVND (reference sequence). Trimming took 7 bases from V and 1 from J; bases not matched to a gene: 10. The CDR3 region is CASTPGQGISSNQPQHF. The CDR3 nucleotides read TGTGCCAGTACCCCGGGACAGGGGATTTCGAGCAATCAGCCCCAGCATTTT.

Only a few counts were recorded for this clonotype. V is TRBV14 and J is TRBJ1-5; possible D gene TRBD1, 5 bases. CDR3 length equals 13 residues. Trimming pared 1 base from V and 7 bases from J, leaving 8 bases between. Germline V gene lookup returns CDR1 SGHDN and CDR2 FVKESK. The CDR3 coding sequence is TGTGCCAGCAGCCAAGCTCGGGGCCAGCCCCAGCATTTT. Residues: CASSQARGQPQHF.

In this sample, this clonotype turned up a few times. The CDR3 coding sequence is TGCGCCAGCAGCTTTGGCGGGAGATCCTACAATGAGCAGTTCTTC. Amino acids: CASSFGGRSYNEQFF. The J gene is TRBJ2-1, the V gene TRBV5-1; 7 bases fit TRBD2. The CDR3 is made up of 15 amino acids. With 2 bases clipped from V and 1 base from J, the junction kept 3 bases outside the gene matches. CDR1 and CDR2 (germline): SGHRS, YFSETQ.

The J gene is TRBJ2-2, the V gene TRBV7-3; the D gene is possibly TRBD2 (5 bases). Germline-derived CDR1 and CDR2 are SGHTA and FQGTGA. V dropped 5 bases and J dropped 8 bases, with 12 bases sitting between them. This CDR3 is built from 13 residues. The CDR3 protein is CASSRGADGELFF. As DNA, the CDR3 is TGTGCCAGCAGCCGGGGTGCTGATGGGGAGCTGTTTTTT.

There are a few counts of this clonotype. The genes are TRBV27 and TRBJ2-3; D may match TRBD1 or TRBD2 (5 bases each). CDR3 size: 16 residues. Trimming took 5 bases from V and 3 from J, leaving 18 bases between them. Germline CDR1 reads MNHEY; CDR2 reads SMNVEV (reference sequence). The CDR3 DNA reads TGTGCCAGCAGTCCCCTCGGGGCTGTACGGACAGATACGCAGTATTTT. Protein sequence: CASSPLGAVRTDTQYF.

This clonotype was found a few times. The genes are TRBV5-4 and TRBJ1-1, with 8 positions matching TRBD1. The germline CDR1 and CDR2 sequences are SGHNT and YYREEE (reference sequence). J was trimmed by 3 bases and V by 2 bases; bases with no gene match: 3. CDR3 length equals 14 residues. This CDR3 reads CASSLQGEDTEAFF. The CDR3 nucleotides read TGTGCCAGCAGCTTACAGGGGGAAGACACTGAAGCTTTCTTT.

This clonotype turned up a few times. The chain couples TRBV28 to TRBJ1-5; a weak D match, TRBD1 (6 bases). Germline V gene data show CDR1 as MDHEN and CDR2 as SYDVKM. Trimming left V 3 bases short and J 2 bases short, with 14 bases between. The CDR3 sequence is 16 residues long. CDR3 nucleotides: TGTGCCAGCAGTTTCTCACAGGGCCTTGGCAATCAGCCCCAGCATTTT. Translated: CASSFSQGLGNQPQHF.

Comment on this clonotype: A much larger clone differs by one base, so this may be a read error. V usage is TRBV7-2 and J usage is TRBJ2-7; D possibly corresponds to TRBD1 (6 bases). V was clipped by 2 bases and J by 1 base, with 9 bases between them. The CDR3 covers 14 residues. Per germline, CDR1 SGHTA and CDR2 FQGNSA. DNA for the CDR3: TGTGCCAGCAGCTTACCCGACAGGTCCTACGAGCAGTACTTC. Its protein product is CASSLPDRSYEQYF.

This clonotype was counted a few times. The chain is built from TRBV7-6 and TRBJ1-5; tentatively, D is TRBD1 (5 bases). This CDR3 is 14 amino acids long. V was pared by 3 bases and J by 5 bases, with 11 bases between. Looked up from germline, CDR1 is SGHVS and CDR2 is FNYEAQ. Here the CDR3 reads CASSFGGDYQPQHF. The CDR3, as DNA: TGTGCCAGCAGCTTCGGGGGGGATTATCAGCCCCAGCATTTT. The full variable domain, in which reference TRBV7-6 and TRBJ1-5 provide the parts outside the CDR3, is GAGVSQSPRYKVTKRGQDVALRCDPISGHVSLYWYRQALGQGPEFLTYFNYEAQQDKSGLPNDRFSAERPEGSISTLTIQRTEQRDSAMYRCASSFGGDYQPQHFGDGTRLSIL.

This clonotype occurred a few times. The chain employs TRBV20-1 and TRBJ2-7; 15 bases line up with TRBD2. Germline trimming cut 0 bases from V and 6 bases from J; bases unmatched to any gene: 3. CDR1 DFQATT and CDR2 SNEGSKA come from the germline V gene (reference sequence). This CDR3 has 15 residues. CDR3 nucleotides: TGCAGTGCTAGAGAACCGGGACTAGCGGGAGGCGAGCAGTACTTC. Translated: CSAREPGLAGGEQYF.